This entry concerns a single TCR beta chain. The antigen is not known. This specimen comes from a study of post-analysis software for immune sequencing data. Findings and limits, study-wide: Controls' normalized Chao1 diversity significantly exceeded that of multiple sclerosis patients. TRBV5-6, TRBV5-1 and TRBV20-1 belonged to a set of a handful of TRBV segments that were more frequent in patients than controls. Same-batch preparations were strongly co-clustered by F measure.

The V end was cut by 0 bases, the J end by 2 bases, with 10 bases between. Germline lookup yields CDR1 DFQATT and CDR2 SNEGSKA (reference sequence). This CDR3 region has 15 residues. Unique molecular identifiers were present in the TCR beta cDNA libraries. Each sample of roughly 0.9 to 11 million input T cells yielded roughly 500,000 cDNA molecules, so each molecule approximated one T cell. TCRdb called the PCR reads again in MiXCR, with one record for every CDR3 protein. The sample lists around 250,000 distinct CDR3 sequences, 30% to 45% seen once, with 4% to 6% in the top ten. This clonotype was obtained from a girl aged 5-17 years with multiple sclerosis. This chain joins TRBV20-1 and TRBJ2-2; D is perhaps TRBD1 or TRBD2 (5 bases each). What was sequenced was blood. The CDR3 nucleotides read TGCAGTGCTAGAGATCCGGGGCACAACACCGGGGAGCTGTTTTTT. This encodes CSARDPGHNTGELFF.